The 12 T cell receptor beta chains in this list originate from one sample, sequenced in a study of blood T cell repertoires in COVID-19. The data were produced by immunoSEQ multiplex PCR, yet TCRdb's version contains in-frame clones alone and is incomplete. The sample consists of some 240,000 clones, around 83% of them appearing once. Sequencing was carried out using PBMCs or T cells enriched from blood (not recorded which). Every receptor here comes from a woman in her forties or fifties who had been exposed to COVID-19.

V gene TRBV28 combines with J gene TRBJ2-7; perhaps TRBD2 as D (5 bases). Germline assignment: CDR1 MDHEN and CDR2 SYDVKM. V was trimmed by 5 bases and J by 9 bases, leaving 20 bases between them. This CDR3 is 14 amino acids long. DNA for the CDR3: TGTGCCAGCAGTCTCGCCCCCTCCCGGGGTTGGCAGTACTTC. Its protein product is CASSLAPSRGWQYF.

The gene calls are TRBV14 and TRBJ1-2; D not certain. The V and J ends lost 0 bases and 7 bases respectively, with 9 bases between them. There are 13 residues in the CDR3. CDR1 is SGHDN and CDR2 is FVKESK in the germline V gene. The CDR3 bases are TGTGCCAGCAGCCAAGATTGGGGAGGTGGCTACACCTTC. Its protein product is CASSQDWGGGYTF.

This clone is a singleton in its sample. The V gene is TRBV7-2, the J gene TRBJ1-5, with 7 bases aligning to TRBD1. CDR1 is SGHTA, CDR2 FQGNSA, per germline. CDR3 length: 15 residues. The J segment lost 2 bases and the V segment lost 3 bases, leaving 4 bases of the junction unmatched. The CDR3 region is CASSFGQAGNQPQHF. CDR3 sequence (DNA): TGTGCCAGCAGCTTTGGACAGGCCGGCAATCAGCCCCAGCATTTT.

This clone appeared once. This sequence joins TRBV12-3 or TRBV12-4 and TRBJ1-1; TRBD1 agrees at 9 bases. J was trimmed by 8 bases and V by 3 bases; bases with no gene match: 4. The CDR3 is 13 residues long. CDR3 protein: CASSLKGQGEAFF. The CDR3, as DNA: TGTGCCAGCAGTTTGAAGGGACAGGGCGAAGCTTTCTTT.

This clone came up many times. The same CDR3 arises from other DNA sequences in this sample as well. This chain uses TRBV11-2 with TRBJ2-5; D may be TRBD1 (6 bases). Germline V gene sequence: CDR1 SGHAT, CDR2 FQNNGV. The CDR3 totals 14 residues. Trimming left V 2 bases short and J 4 bases short, with 11 bases between. The CDR3 reads CASSLSGGRETQYF. CDR3 sequence (DNA): TGTGCCAGCAGCTTATCTGGGGGCCGAGAGACCCAGTACTTC.

The V gene is TRBV20-1, the J gene TRBJ2-2, with a tentative D call TRBD1 (6 bases). Germline V gives CDR1 DFQATT, CDR2 SNEGSKA (reference sequence). The CDR3 length is 16 residues. V lost 3 bases to trimming and J lost 9 bases, with 23 bases between them. The CDR3 here is CSASPIQGAVPRELFF. CDR3 DNA: TGCAGTGCTAGTCCGATACAGGGCGCCGTTCCCCGGGAGCTGTTTTTT.

The CDR3 sequence is CASSLGTVMNTEAFF. Here the CDR3 DNA reads TGTGCCAGCAGCCTGGGGACAGTCATGAACACTGAAGCTTTCTTT. This chain joins TRBV3-1 (or the pseudogene TRBV3-2) and TRBJ1-1; TRBD1 matches 7 bases. CDR3 length: 15 residues. Germline V gene lookup returns CDR1 LGHDT and CDR2 YNNKEL (reference sequence). Unmatched junction bases numbered 5, after V lost 4 bases and J lost 0 bases.

The J gene is TRBJ1-1, the V gene TRBV3-1 (or the pseudogene TRBV3-2); 8 positions agree with TRBD1. Germline trimming cut 5 bases from V and 3 bases from J; bases unmatched to any gene: 2. CDR3 length: 13 residues. The germline CDR1 and CDR2 sequences are LGHDT and YNNKEL (reference sequence). CDR3 sequence reads: CASSSDRDTEAFF. For the CDR3, the DNA is TGTGCCAGCAGCTCGGACAGGGACACTGAAGCTTTCTTT.

This clone appeared a single time. The chain joins TRBV7-9 to TRBJ2-6; the D gene is possibly TRBD2 (6 bases). Per the germline V gene, CDR1 is SEHNR and CDR2 is FQNEAQ (reference sequence). V was pared by 5 bases and J by 0 bases, with 17 bases between. This CDR3 contains 18 residues. This CDR3 reads CASSHLPGLNSGANVLTF. CDR3 DNA sequence: TGTGCCAGCAGCCACCTTCCGGGACTCAACTCTGGGGCCAACGTCCTGACTTTC.

CDR3 amino acids: CASSWRSSGNTIYF. The CDR3 DNA reads TGTGCCAGCAGCTGGAGGTCCTCTGGAAACACCATATATTTT. The chain links TRBV5-8 to TRBJ1-3, with D uncertain. The germline V gene has CDR1 SGHTS and CDR2 YDEGEE. With 3 bases removed from V and 0 bases from J, the gap between germline ends came to 7 bases. The CDR3 is 14 residues long.

The V call is TRBV27, the J call TRBJ1-5, with a possible D match to TRBD1 (5 bases). With 8 bases removed from V and 5 bases from J, the gap between germline ends came to 13 bases. This CDR3 is 13 amino acids long. Germline lookup yields CDR1 MNHEY and CDR2 SMNVEV (reference sequence). CDR3 protein: CASGIAQDQPQHF. The CDR3 nucleotides are TGTGCCAGCGGCATCGCACAGGATCAGCCCCAGCATTTT.

The chain is built from TRBV5-5 and TRBJ1-5; possibly TRBD1 for D (5 bases). The CDR3 length is 17 residues. Germline-derived CDR1 and CDR2 are SGHKS and YYEKEE (reference sequence). Trimming left V 0 bases short and J 4 bases short, with 17 bases between. CDR3: CASSLAGSSRSNQPQHF. DNA for the CDR3: TGTGCCAGCAGCTTGGCAGGGTCCAGTCGCTCTAATCAGCCCCAGCATTTT.